This TCR beta chain was identified during a study of blood T cells in healthy people across ages. Primers used in a second PCR of roughly 7 to 12 cycles were a sample-barcoded 5' primer and a J-beta primer mix. One entry per CDR3 protein results from TCRdb running MiXCR on the 5' RACE reads. The sample includes about a million distinct CDR3 sequences, about 48% seen only once; the top ten take around 15%. V was shortened by 4 bases and J by 3 bases, with 13 bases between the two germline ends. This CDR3 spans 14 amino acids. The germline V gene encodes CDR1 SGDLS and CDR2 YYNGEE. What was sequenced was blood. J is TRBJ1-2 and V is TRBV9; weak D call: TRBD1 (5 bases). This clonotype originated in a man aged 25 to 40 in good health. The CDR3 here is CASSSGPMDYGYTF. The CDR3 nucleotides are TGTGCCAGCAGCTCGGGACCAATGGACTATGGCTACACCTTC. Complete variable domain (other parts from reference TRBV9 and TRBJ1-2): DSGVTQTPKHLITATGQRVTLRCSPRSGDLSVYWYQQSLDQGLQFLIQYYNGEERAKGNILERFSAQQFPDLHSELNLSSLELGDSALYFCASSSGPMDYGYTFGSGTRLTVV.